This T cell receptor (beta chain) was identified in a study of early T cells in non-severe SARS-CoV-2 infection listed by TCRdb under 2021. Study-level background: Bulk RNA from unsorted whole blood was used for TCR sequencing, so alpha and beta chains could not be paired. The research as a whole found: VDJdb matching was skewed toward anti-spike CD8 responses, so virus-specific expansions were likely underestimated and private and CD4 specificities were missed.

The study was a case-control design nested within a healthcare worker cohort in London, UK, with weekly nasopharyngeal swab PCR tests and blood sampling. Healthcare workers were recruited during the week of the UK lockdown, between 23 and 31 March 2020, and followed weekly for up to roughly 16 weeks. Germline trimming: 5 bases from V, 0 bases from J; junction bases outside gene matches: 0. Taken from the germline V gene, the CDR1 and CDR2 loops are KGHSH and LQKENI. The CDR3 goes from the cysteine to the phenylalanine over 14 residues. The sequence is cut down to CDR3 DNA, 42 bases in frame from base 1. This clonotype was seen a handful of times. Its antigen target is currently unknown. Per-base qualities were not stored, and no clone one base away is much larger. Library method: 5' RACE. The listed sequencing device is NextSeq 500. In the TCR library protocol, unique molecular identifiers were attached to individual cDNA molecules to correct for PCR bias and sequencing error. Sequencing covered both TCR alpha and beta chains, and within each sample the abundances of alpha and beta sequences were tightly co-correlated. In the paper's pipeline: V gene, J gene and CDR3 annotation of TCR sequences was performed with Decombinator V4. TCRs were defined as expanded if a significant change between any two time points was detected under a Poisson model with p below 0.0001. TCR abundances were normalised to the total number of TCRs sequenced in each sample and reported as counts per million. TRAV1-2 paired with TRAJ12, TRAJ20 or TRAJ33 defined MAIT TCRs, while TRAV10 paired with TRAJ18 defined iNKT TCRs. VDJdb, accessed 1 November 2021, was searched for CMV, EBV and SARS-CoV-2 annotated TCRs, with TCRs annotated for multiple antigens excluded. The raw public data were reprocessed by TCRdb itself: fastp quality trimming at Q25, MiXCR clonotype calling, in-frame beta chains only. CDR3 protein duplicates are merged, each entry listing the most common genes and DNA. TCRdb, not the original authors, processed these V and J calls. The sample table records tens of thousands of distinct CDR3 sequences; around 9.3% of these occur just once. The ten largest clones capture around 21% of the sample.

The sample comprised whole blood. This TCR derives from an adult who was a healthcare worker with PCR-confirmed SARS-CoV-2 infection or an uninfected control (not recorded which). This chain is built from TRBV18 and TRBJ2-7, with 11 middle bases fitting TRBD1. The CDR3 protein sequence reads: CASSGQGASYEQYF. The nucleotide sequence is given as TGTGCCAGCTCAGGACAGGGGGCCTCCTACGAGCAGTACTTC.